This entry features one T cell receptor beta chain sequence. Its antigen is as yet unknown. Germline CDR1 and CDR2: DFQATT and SNEGSKA (reference sequence). The CDR3 runs to 11 residues. Trimming took 8 bases from V and 5 from J, leaving 12 bases between them. This specimen belongs to a study of blood T cells in healthy people across ages. General study points: Naive T cell percentage showed a strong correlation with the diversity of TCR beta.

Alongside a J-beta primer mix, a sample-barcoded 5' primer served in a second PCR lasting roughly 7 to 12 cycles. TCRdb ran MiXCR on the 5' RACE reads and lists one entry per CDR3 protein. The sample consists of roughly 550,000 distinct CDR3 sequences, 24% of them appearing once. The same data also went into a second study, on T cells of mothers and their children. That paper adds: The extracted RNA was employed in its entirety for cDNA synthesis, at roughly 1.5 ug per 15 ul. It was found that thymic selection shapes TCR recombination output similarly in related and unrelated pairs. An overlap that was slightly higher, though non-significant, was seen in related mother-child pairs versus unrelated pairs.

The rearrangement uses TRBV20-1 and TRBJ2-5; D is possibly TRBD1 or TRBD2 (6 bases each). Sequencing used blood. The sequence was collected from a boy aged 10-17 years in good health. The CDR3 is CSQLGGETQYF. CDR3 nucleotide sequence: TGCAGTCAGCTAGGGGGGGAGACCCAGTACTTC.